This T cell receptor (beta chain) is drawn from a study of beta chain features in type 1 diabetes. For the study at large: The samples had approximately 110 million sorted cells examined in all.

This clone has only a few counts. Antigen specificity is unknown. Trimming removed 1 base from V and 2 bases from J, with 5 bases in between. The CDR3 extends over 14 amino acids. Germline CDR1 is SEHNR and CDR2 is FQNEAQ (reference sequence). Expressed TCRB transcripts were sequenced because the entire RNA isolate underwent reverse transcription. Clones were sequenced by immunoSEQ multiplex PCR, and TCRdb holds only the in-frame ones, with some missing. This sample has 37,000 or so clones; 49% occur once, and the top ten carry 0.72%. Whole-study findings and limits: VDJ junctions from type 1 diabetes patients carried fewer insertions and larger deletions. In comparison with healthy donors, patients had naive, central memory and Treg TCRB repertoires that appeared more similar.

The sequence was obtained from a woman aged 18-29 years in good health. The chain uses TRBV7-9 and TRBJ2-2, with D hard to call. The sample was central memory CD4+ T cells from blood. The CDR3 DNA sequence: TGTGCCAGCAGCTTAGACAGAAACACCGGGGAGCTGTTTTTT. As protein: CASSLDRNTGELFF. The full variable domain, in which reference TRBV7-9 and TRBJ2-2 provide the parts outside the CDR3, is DTGVSQNPRHKITKRGQNVTFRCDPISEHNRLYWYRQTLGQGPEFLTYFQNEAQLEKSRLLSDRFSAERPKGSFSTLEIQRTEQGDSAMYLCASSLDRNTGELFFGEGSRLTVL.